Listed here are 29 T cell receptor beta chains from one sample, sequenced in a study of T cells in Graves' hyperthyroidism and ophthalmopathy. Amplification targeted TCR beta CDR3 regions from RNA transcripts. The HTBI primer set was used in a first-round RT-PCR of the TCR CDR3. TCRdb re-derived calls from the multiplex PCR reads in MiXCR, one entry per CDR3 protein. Here the sample spans approximately 620,000 distinct CDR3 sequences, 11% to 15% being singletons. Specimen: blood. The receptors stem from a woman aged 25 to 39 with Graves' hyperthyroidism that later progressed to Graves' ophthalmopathy.

This clonotype was observed at least ten times. This chain uses TRBV6-1 with TRBJ2-5; D might be TRBD1 or TRBD2, each matching 6 bases. The CDR3 extends over 14 amino acids. Germline V CDR1 and CDR2: MNHNS, SASEGT. Trimming left V 5 bases short and J 4 bases short, with 14 bases between. DNA of the CDR3: TGTGCCAGCAGTTATGGGGGGCTCGCAGAGACCCAGTACTTC. It yields the protein CASSYGGLAETQYF.

The table lists this clonotype with many counts. The chain carries TRBV20-1 and TRBJ2-5; 10 bases line up with TRBD2. After removal of 3 bases from V and 3 bases from J, the junction contained 10 bases not matched to a gene. Germline CDR1 reads DFQATT; CDR2 reads SNEGSKA (reference sequence). The CDR3 is 16 residues long. The CDR3: CSARVPGLAPEETQYF. The CDR3 DNA follows: TGCAGTGCTAGGGTTCCGGGACTAGCGCCCGAAGAGACCCAGTACTTC.

This clonotype was seen more than once but under ten times. V is TRBV18 and J is TRBJ2-2; D not resolved. CDR3 length: 15 residues. V lost 4 bases, J lost 2 bases, and 11 bases lay in between. Germline V CDR1 and CDR2: KGHSH, LQKENI. CDR3 in DNA: TGTGCCAGCTCACTAAGGCACTCTAACACCGGGGAGCTGTTTTTT. Translating gives CASSLRHSNTGELFF. Complete variable domain (other parts from reference TRBV18 and TRBJ2-2): NAGVMQNPRHLVRRRGQEARLRCSPMKGHSHVYWYRQLPEEGLKFMVYLQKENIIDESGMPKERFSAEFPKEGPSILRIQQVVRGDSAAYFCASSLRHSNTGELFFGEGSRLTVL.

The sample holds many counts of this clonotype. The J gene is TRBJ1-4, the V gene TRBV30; D remains unclear. With 5 bases removed from V and 6 bases from J, the gap between germline ends came to 10 bases. The length of the CDR3 is 12 residues. Germline V gives CDR1 GTSNPN, CDR2 SVGIG (reference sequence). For the CDR3, the DNA is TGTGCCTGGCGACCGGACGATGAAAAACTGTTTTTT. This gives the protein CAWRPDDEKLFF.

This chain links TRBV28 with TRBJ1-2; D gene ambiguous. Trimming shortened V by 3 bases and J by 6 bases, and 11 bases separated the two germline ends. The CDR3 runs to 13 residues. Per germline, CDR1 MDHEN and CDR2 SYDVKM. The CDR3 spells CASSFNGVHGYTF. CDR3 bases: TGTGCCAGCAGTTTCAATGGGGTCCATGGCTACACCTTC.

The chain couples TRBV4-1 to TRBJ1-3, with D unresolved. V shed 5 bases and J shed 7 bases, with 6 bases lying between them. Germline V lookup: CDR1 MGHRA, CDR2 YSYEKL. CDR3 length equals 11 residues. This chain's CDR3 is CASSYSNTIYF. The CDR3, as DNA: TGCGCCAGCAGCTACAGCAACACCATATATTTT.

This clonotype was counted many times. The chain combines TRBV19 with TRBJ2-7; 8 bases match TRBD1. V trimming: 5 bases; J trimming: 2 bases; junction bases outside the gene matches: 17. The length of the CDR3 is 18 residues. CDR1 is LNHDA, CDR2 SQIVND, per germline (reference sequence). The CDR3 bases are TGTGCCAGTAGTCTCAGTGGAGGACAGGGAAGCTACCCCTACGAGCAGTACTTC. It translates to CASSLSGGQGSYPYEQYF. Filled out from reference TRBV19 and TRBJ2-7, the complete variable domain reads DGGITQSPKYLFRKEGQNVTLSCEQNLNHDAMYWYRQDPGQGLRLIYYSQIVNDFQKGDIAEGYSVSREKKESFPLTVTSAQKNPTAFYLCASSLSGGQGSYPYEQYFGPGTRLTVT.

In the case of this clonotype: This may come from a read error, since a much larger clone is one base off. The missing conserved phenylalanine or tryptophan at the end of this CDR3 makes a read error likely. This chain joins TRBV5-1 and TRBJ2-3; no definite D call. CDR3 length: 15 residues. CDR1 SGHRS and CDR2 YFSETQ come from the germline V gene. V was pared by 4 bases and J by 3 bases, with 15 bases between. The CDR3: CASSPRAVGTDTQYS. CDR3 coding DNA: TGCGCCAGCAGCCCCCGCGCGGTAGGAACAGATACGCAGTATTCT.

This clonotype was seen only a few times. Given a much more abundant clone one base away, this may be a read error. The J gene is TRBJ2-7, the V gene TRBV18, with D unclear. This CDR3 has 14 amino acids. The V gene's germline CDR1 is KGHSH and CDR2 LQKENI. Here the CDR3 DNA reads TGTGCCAGCCCACCAGGCGACGGAATCTACGAGCAGTACTTC. Translating gives CASPPGDGIYEQYF.

This clonotype was counted only a few times. V usage is TRBV28 and J usage is TRBJ2-5; 14 bases match TRBD2. In germline, CDR1 is MDHEN, CDR2 SYDVKM. The CDR3 loop spans 18 amino acids. Losses at the gene ends were 7 bases for V and 0 bases for J; bases not matched to a gene: 10. CDR3 sequence reads: CASIGTSGRGGYQETQYF. DNA of the CDR3: TGTGCCAGCATCGGGACTAGCGGGAGAGGAGGGTACCAAGAGACCCAGTACTTC.

In this sample, this clonotype turned up many times. The V and J genes are TRBV5-1 and TRBJ1-1; D is ambiguous. Germline CDR1 reads SGHRS; CDR2 reads YFSETQ. This CDR3 spans 14 amino acids. V dropped 5 bases and J dropped 0 bases, with 11 bases sitting between them. CDR3 DNA: TGCGCCAGCAGAGCCGGAACACTGAACACTGAAGCTTTCTTT. Its translation: CASRAGTLNTEAFF. The variable domain in full, completed from reference TRBV5-1 and TRBJ1-1, reads KAGVTQTPRYLIKTRGQQVTLSCSPISGHRSVSWYQQTPGQGLQFLFEYFSETQRNKGNFPGRFSGRQFSNSRSEMNVSTLELGDSALYLCASRAGTLNTEAFFGQGTRLTVV.

This clonotype was seen repeatedly, ten times or more. The chain employs TRBV6-1 and TRBJ2-1; 8 bases match TRBD2. Germline CDR1 reads MNHNS; CDR2 reads SASEGT. This CDR3 comprises 16 residues. V trimming: 5 bases; J trimming: 1 base; junction bases outside the gene matches: 7. The CDR3 nucleotides read TGTGCCAGCAGTTATTCACTAGCGGATTCCTACAATGAGCAGTTCTTC. This translates into CASSYSLADSYNEQFF.

This clonotype was found many times. The V call is TRBV24-1, the J call TRBJ1-2; TRBD1 might be the D (6 bases). The CDR3 runs to 15 residues. Between the trimmed V and J ends, which lost 2 bases and 8 bases, there was a span of 17 bases. The V gene's germline CDR1 is KGHDR and CDR2 SFDVKD. CDR3 sequence: CATSDSTGAKGGYTF. The CDR3 DNA reads as TGTGCCACCAGTGATTCCACGGGGGCGAAAGGAGGCTACACCTTC.

In this sample, this clonotype turned up many times. The chain uses TRBV5-1 and TRBJ1-1, with a weak D call TRBD1 (5 bases). The CDR3 is 15 amino acids. The germline V and J ends were trimmed by 3 bases and 4 bases, with 16 bases remaining between them. The V gene's germline CDR1 is SGHRS and CDR2 YFSETQ. This CDR3 is CASSYPSRGGTEAFF. The CDR3 region has the DNA TGCGCCAGCAGCTACCCCTCCCGCGGGGGCACTGAAGCTTTCTTT.

A remark on this clonotype: A much larger clone sits a single nucleotide away, making a read error possible. The chain recombines TRBV9 with TRBJ1-1; tentatively, D is TRBD1 (6 bases). Germline V gives CDR1 SGDLS, CDR2 YYNGEE. CDR3 size: 14 residues. This CDR3 is CASSLVGDNTEALF. In DNA, the CDR3 is TGTGCCAGTTCCCTAGTGGGGGACAACACTGAAGCTCTCTTT.

This clonotype was counted a few times. This chain connects TRBV6-1 to TRBJ1-5, with 7 bases aligning to TRBD1. Trimming removed 6 bases from V and 5 bases from J; junction bases left unmatched: 7. This CDR3 is built from 14 residues. The germline V gene has CDR1 MNHNS and CDR2 SASEGT. CDR3 sequence: CASSDRGGHQPQHF. Here the CDR3 DNA reads TGTGCCAGCAGCGACAGAGGGGGCCATCAGCCCCAGCATTTT.

For this clonotype: A much larger clonotype is one base distant, so this may be a read error. The chain is built from TRBV6-2 or TRBV6-3 and TRBJ2-1; 11 bases fit TRBD2. Germline lookup yields CDR1 MNHEY and CDR2 SVGEGT. The CDR3 is 19 amino acids. In DNA, the CDR3 is TGTGCCTGCAGTTACCGACCATATATAGCGGGAGGGCCGCTGAATGAGCAGTTCTTC. This translates into CACSYRPYIAGGPLNEQFF.

In its sample, this clonotype was seen many times. The rearrangement uses TRBV28 and TRBJ2-7; D uncertain. V was cut by 3 bases and J by 5 bases, with 11 bases left in between. The CDR3 loop spans 13 amino acids. Germline V lookup: CDR1 MDHEN, CDR2 SYDVKM. The CDR3, as DNA: TGTGCCAGCAGTTTCCCCCCAGCCAACGAGCAGTACTTC. This codes for CASSFPPANEQYF.

This clonotype was seen ten or more times. This may arise from a read error, as a much more abundant clone is one base away. The chain recombines TRBV2 with TRBJ1-5; TRBD1 might be the D (6 bases). CDR3 length equals 16 residues. The V end was cut by 6 bases, the J end by 8 bases, with 23 bases between. CDR1 and CDR2 from the germline V gene are SNHLY and FYNNEI. This CDR3 reads CASSYRDTKMREPQHF. CDR3 DNA sequence: TGTGCCAGCAGCTACCGGGACACCAAGATGAGGGAGCCCCAGCATTTT. The full variable domain, rest sourced from reference TRBV2 and TRBJ1-5, is EPEVTQTPSHQVTQMGQEVILRCVPISNHLYFYWYRQILGQKVEFLVSFYNNEISEKSEIFDDQFSVERPDGSNFTLKIRSTKLEDSAMYFCASSYRDTKMREPQHFGDGTRLSIL.

This clonotype came up many times. The rearrangement uses TRBV13 and TRBJ2-1; tentatively, D is TRBD2 (6 bases). In germline, CDR1 is PRHDT, CDR2 FYEKMQ (reference sequence). The CDR3 contains 14 residues. V shed 4 bases and J shed 3 bases, with 10 bases lying between them. The CDR3 loop is CASSSTGSYNEQFF. The CDR3 DNA sequence: TGTGCCAGCAGCTCAACCGGGAGCTACAATGAGCAGTTCTTC. The full variable domain, its missing parts supplied by reference TRBV13 and TRBJ2-1, is AAGVIQSPRHLIKEKRETATLKCYPIPRHDTVYWYQQGPGQDPQFLISFYEKMQSDKGSIPDRFSAQQFSDYHSELNMSSLELGDSALYFCASSSTGSYNEQFFGPGTRLTVL.

This clonotype was picked up many times. This chain links TRBV9 with TRBJ2-7; tentatively, D is TRBD1 or TRBD2 (5 bases each). V was clipped by 0 bases and J by 1 base, with 11 bases between them. The CDR3 loop spans 15 amino acids. Germline loops: CDR1 SGDLS, CDR2 YYNGEE. CDR3 sequence reads: CASSVDLGDSYEQYF. The CDR3 coding sequence is TGTGCCAGCAGCGTAGATCTGGGGGATTCCTACGAGCAGTACTTC.

This clonotype was observed at least ten times. The CDR3 DNA reads as TGTGCCAGCAGCTTAGAGGGAACAAATCAGCCCCAGCATTTT. Protein product: CASSLEGTNQPQHF. The V and J genes are TRBV7-9 and TRBJ1-5; no definite D call. V was trimmed by 1 base and J by 4 bases, leaving 8 bases between them. The CDR3 runs to 14 residues. Germline values: CDR1 SEHNR, CDR2 FQNEAQ (reference sequence). Filled out from reference TRBV7-9 and TRBJ1-5, the complete variable domain reads DTGVSQNPRHKITKRGQNVTFRCDPISEHNRLYWYRQTLGQGPEFLTYFQNEAQLEKSRLLSDRFSAERPKGSFSTLEIQRTEQGDSAMYLCASSLEGTNQPQHFGDGTRLSIL.

The table lists this clonotype with a few counts. The chain recombines TRBV30 with TRBJ1-5; no firm D call. This CDR3 comprises 14 residues. The V and J ends lost 0 bases and 2 bases respectively, with 8 bases between them. Looked up from germline, CDR1 is GTSNPN and CDR2 is SVGIG (reference sequence). The DNA of the CDR3 is TGTGCCTGGAGTGTACTGTCAGGCAATCAGCCCCAGCATTTT. It codes for CAWSVLSGNQPQHF.

This clonotype was observed at least ten times. The V call is TRBV18, the J call TRBJ2-1, with 9 positions matching TRBD2. The CDR3 consists of 14 residues. V lost 10 bases to trimming and J lost 10 bases; unmatched junction nucleotides: 14. Germline V lookup: CDR1 KGHSH, CDR2 LQKENI. CDR3 DNA: TGTGCCACCTCTGAGGTGCGGGAGGGTGGCGAGCAGTTCTTC. The encoded protein is CATSEVREGGEQFF.

This clonotype was recorded at least ten times. The chain is built from TRBV20-1 and TRBJ1-2; TRBD1 is a possible D gene (5 bases). The V and J ends lost 4 bases and 3 bases respectively, with 15 bases between them. Germline lookup yields CDR1 DFQATT and CDR2 SNEGSKA (reference sequence). The CDR3 is 14 amino acids. In DNA form, the CDR3 reads TGCAGTGCTATAGGCCAGGGAGGCCACTATGGCTACACCTTC. It yields the protein CSAIGQGGHYGYTF.

The J gene is TRBJ2-1, the V gene TRBV3-1, with TRBD1 identical over 10 bases. There are 15 residues in the CDR3. The junction had 5 bases not matched to a gene; V was cut back by 0 bases and J by 9 bases. Germline-derived CDR1 and CDR2 are LGHDT and YNNKEL (reference sequence). CDR3 bases: TGTGCCAGCAGCCAAGATGGACAGGGGGTCATTGAGCAGTTCTTC. As protein: CASSQDGQGVIEQFF.

The chain combines TRBV4-2 with TRBJ1-4; 8 bases line up with TRBD1. V lost 5 bases to trimming and J lost 8 bases; unmatched junction nucleotides: 10. The CDR3 spans 15 residues. CDR1 LGHNA and CDR2 YNFKEQ come from the germline V gene. The CDR3 region is CASSYPDRAEEKLFF. CDR3 nucleotides: TGTGCCAGCAGCTACCCGGACAGGGCGGAAGAAAAACTGTTTTTT.

The sample holds a few counts of this clonotype. This rearrangement joins TRBV11-2 to TRBJ2-2; D possibly corresponds to TRBD2 (7 bases). Trimming took off 4 bases at V and 3 bases at J, with 15 bases between the two ends. Germline CDR1 SGHAT, CDR2 FQNNGV. This CDR3 spans 16 amino acids. CDR3 amino acids: CASSSLRGGDTGELFF. The CDR3 DNA is TGTGCCAGCAGCTCCCTAAGAGGGGGGGACACCGGGGAGCTGTTTTTT.

There are many counts of this clonotype. The CDR3 loop is CASSLPIDQSTGEKAEAFF. The DNA of the CDR3 is TGTGCCAGTAGTCTACCGATAGACCAATCGACAGGGGAAAAGGCTGAAGCTTTCTTT. The genes are TRBV19 and TRBJ1-1, with 8 bases fitting TRBD1. Germline CDR1 reads LNHDA; CDR2 reads SQIVND (reference sequence). The CDR3 extends over 19 amino acids. V lost 5 bases to trimming and J lost 6 bases; unmatched junction nucleotides: 23. Full variable domain (rest looked up from reference TRBV19 and TRBJ1-1): DGGITQSPKYLFRKEGQNVTLSCEQNLNHDAMYWYRQDPGQGLRLIYYSQIVNDFQKGDIAEGYSVSREKKESFPLTVTSAQKNPTAFYLCASSLPIDQSTGEKAEAFFGQGTRLTVV.